The sequence of this T cell receptor beta chain was determined in a study of human T cells and chemical hapten exposure. Study background: TCR yields differed between samples (mainly from small differences in pooled library volume).

The time point denotes: patch test 2, 6 weeks after DPC sensitization. Stated treatment: therapeutic diphenylcyclopropenone sensitization with weekly scalp DPC. Each CDR3 protein gets one entry after TCRdb re-called the RACE reads with MiXCR. The data hold over 35,000 distinct CDR3 sequences, with about 8.9% observed a single time. Overall study results and limits: More PT1 expanded TCRs went with higher patch test scores.

In this sample, this clonotype turned up a few times. The antigen is undetermined. Germline loops: CDR1 KGHSH, CDR2 LQKENI. Trimming took 3 bases from V and 2 from J, leaving 17 bases between them. The CDR3 is 16 amino acids. The sequenced sample was whole blood, obtained in connection with sensitization to the hapten diphenylcyclopropenone (DPC). This TCR derives from a woman in her 40s with alopecia areata. Some clones in this sample may be carry-over from other donors' samples. The chain employs TRBV18 and TRBJ2-7; the D is unclear. The CDR3 is CASSPVKIVSPYEQYF. The CDR3 DNA sequence: TGTGCCAGCTCACCGGTAAAGATCGTATCTCCCTACGAGCAGTACTTC.